These 24 T cell receptor beta chains came from one sample sequenced in a study of Ad26.COV2.S vaccination and SARS-CoV-2 variants. The data were produced by immunoSEQ multiplex PCR, yet TCRdb's version contains in-frame clones alone and is incomplete. The repertoire holds approximately 400,000 clones, with around 90% as singletons. The material was peripheral blood, obtained after recovery from COVID-19. Receptor source: a human donor who had recovered from COVID-19.

V usage is TRBV27 and J usage is TRBJ2-7; weak D call: TRBD1 (6 bases). The CDR3 sequence is 15 residues long. Germline V lookup: CDR1 MNHEY, CDR2 SMNVEV (reference sequence). The germline V and J ends were trimmed by 6 bases and 0 bases, with 15 bases remaining between them. The CDR3 DNA reads TGTGCCAGCAGCCCCTTTAGGGACACCTCCTACGAGCAGTACTTC. Its protein product is CASSPFRDTSYEQYF.

With respect to this clone: This CDR3 is also generated by other DNA sequences in the sample. This rearrangement joins TRBV7-9 to TRBJ1-6; D call uncertain. The CDR3 sequence is 12 residues long. Germline lookup yields CDR1 SEHNR and CDR2 FQNEAQ (reference sequence). V dropped 5 bases and J dropped 7 bases, with 6 bases sitting between them. CDR3 bases: TGTGCCAGCAGCCTTGGGAATTCACCCCTCCACTTT. As protein: CASSLGNSPLHF. Using reference TRBV7-9 and TRBJ1-6 for the parts outside the CDR3, the full variable domain is DTGVSQNPRHKITKRGQNVTFRCDPISEHNRLYWYRQTLGQGPEFLTYFQNEAQLEKSRLLSDRFSAERPKGSFSTLEIQRTEQGDSAMYLCASSLGNSPLHFGNGTRLTVT.

The CDR3, as DNA: TGTGCCAGCAGTTACCCCGGTGGGGCTGAAGCTTTCTTT. Its translation: CASSYPGGAEAFF. The chain joins TRBV6-2 or TRBV6-3 to TRBJ1-1; D not resolved. The CDR3 runs 13 residues. Between the trimmed V and J ends, which lost 2 bases and 6 bases, there was a span of 10 bases. Germline CDR1 MNHEY, CDR2 SVGEGT.

V usage is TRBV2 and J usage is TRBJ2-7, with 7 bases identical to TRBD1. The ends lost 6 bases at V and 2 bases at J; junction bases unmatched: 4. Germline lookup yields CDR1 SNHLY and CDR2 FYNNEI. The CDR3 covers 13 residues. The CDR3 DNA follows: TGTGCCAGCAGGGGACAGCCGACCTACGAGCAGTACTTC. Protein sequence: CASRGQPTYEQYF.

This clone was seen a few times. J is TRBJ2-7 and V is TRBV14; no definite D call. The CDR3 covers 14 residues. Germline CDR1 and CDR2: SGHDN and FVKESK. The ends were cut back, 4 bases at V and 4 bases at J, with 14 bases in the middle. CDR3 region: CASSPAGDFYEQYF. The CDR3 nucleotides read TGTGCCAGCAGCCCGGCCGGAGACTTTTACGAGCAGTACTTC.

This chain uses TRBV2 with TRBJ2-7; TRBD1 agrees at 7 bases. The CDR3 length is 13 residues. Trimming took 7 bases from V and 3 from J; bases not matched to a gene: 6. Germline CDR1 SNHLY, CDR2 FYNNEI. The CDR3 here is CASKTDRFYEQYF. Written as DNA, the CDR3 is TGTGCCAGCAAAACGGACAGGTTCTACGAGCAGTACTTC.

The CDR3 bases are TGTGCCAGCAGCCGGGGCCCGCCAGGAGAAAAACTGTTTTTT. This gives the protein CASSRGPPGEKLFF. This chain uses TRBV5-5 with TRBJ1-4; possibly TRBD1 for D (5 bases). From germline, CDR1 is SGHKS and CDR2 YYEKEE (reference sequence). This CDR3 has 14 residues. Trimming removed 4 bases at V and 8 bases at J, with 15 bases between.

The rearrangement joins TRBV27 to TRBJ1-2; unclear D gene. This CDR3 region has 13 residues. Germline CDR1 and CDR2: MNHEY and SMNVEV (reference sequence). V lost 3 bases and J lost 3, with 8 bases in between. CDR3 loop: CASSFYAYYGYTF. CDR3 bases: TGTGCCAGCAGTTTTTACGCCTACTATGGCTACACCTTC.

This clone appeared a single time. The V call is TRBV9, the J call TRBJ1-1, with a weak D call TRBD1 (5 bases). This CDR3 is built from 12 residues. V dropped 6 bases and J dropped 11 bases, with 17 bases sitting between them. The germline CDR1 and CDR2 sequences are SGDLS and YYNGEE. CDR3 protein: CASIRGFGQAFF. CDR3 sequence (DNA): TGTGCCAGCATCCGGGGGTTCGGGCAGGCTTTCTTT.

Only one count was recorded for this clone. The chain joins TRBV12-2 to TRBJ2-6; TRBD1, the D gene given by the table, was not confirmed from the DNA. TRBV12-2 is listed as a pseudogene. This CDR3 is 17 amino acids long. DNA for the CDR3: TGTGCAAGTCGCTTTGGGCAGGGTCGCTCTGGGGCCAACGTCCTGACTTTC. Translating it yields CASRFGQGRSGANVLTF.

The rearrangement links TRBV10-3 to TRBJ1-2; 7 nucleotides line up with TRBD1. From germline, CDR1 is ENHRY and CDR2 SYGVKD. The J segment lost 1 base and the V segment lost 3 bases, leaving 8 bases of the junction unmatched. This CDR3 spans 16 amino acids. DNA of the CDR3: TGTGCCATCAGTGACCTCCGACAGGGAGGTAACTATGGCTACACCTTC. It encodes CAISDLRQGGNYGYTF.

The rearrangement joins TRBV19 to TRBJ2-3; 7 nucleotides line up with TRBD1. Germline CDR1 and CDR2: LNHDA and SQIVND (reference sequence). The CDR3 covers 16 residues. With V trimmed by 5 bases and J by 6 bases, 14 bases remained unmatched. CDR3 protein: CASSPRRRDREDTQYF. As DNA, the CDR3 is TGTGCCAGTAGTCCCCGGCGACGGGACAGAGAGGATACGCAGTATTTT.

The sample holds one count of this clone. V is TRBV7-6 and J is TRBJ2-5, with D perhaps matching TRBD1 or TRBD2 (6 bases each). CDR3 size: 15 residues. Trimming took 4 bases from V and 3 from J, leaving 15 bases between them. CDR1 SGHVS and CDR2 FNYEAQ come from the germline V gene. CDR3 region: CASSSQRAGEETQYF. The CDR3 DNA reads as TGTGCCAGCAGCTCCCAGCGGGCAGGGGAAGAGACCCAGTACTTC.

The CDR3 is CASSYSLGADGYTF. CDR3 DNA sequence: TGTGCCAGCAGTTACTCTTTGGGGGCGGACGGCTACACCTTC. The chain joins TRBV6-2 or TRBV6-3 to TRBJ1-2; the D gene is possibly TRBD1 (6 bases). Germline-derived CDR1 and CDR2 are MNHEY and SVGEGT. The CDR3 is 14 amino acids. V was trimmed by 0 bases and J by 8 bases, leaving 13 bases between them.

This chain uses TRBV19 with TRBJ1-2; D not certain. Deletions cut 4 bases from V and 1 base from J, with 13 bases between. Germline V gives CDR1 LNHDA, CDR2 SQIVND (reference sequence). The CDR3 loop spans 15 amino acids. For the CDR3, the DNA is TGTGCCAGTAGTAAATCCAGGTTGAGTAACTATGGCTACACCTTC. Its protein product is CASSKSRLSNYGYTF.

The chain combines TRBV9 with TRBJ1-3, with a weak D call TRBD1 (5 bases). The length of the CDR3 is 13 residues. Germline-derived CDR1 and CDR2 are SGDLS and YYNGEE. Trimming cost V 7 bases and J 3 bases, with 11 bases left between them. As DNA, the CDR3 is TGTGCCAGCGCCACTGGGGGTGGAAACACCATATATTTT. Amino acid sequence: CASATGGGNTIYF.

V and J are TRBV4-1 and TRBJ2-5; the match to TRBD1 covers 10 bases. The CDR3 spans 16 residues. Unmatched junction bases numbered 8, after V lost 4 bases and J lost 3 bases. CDR1 MGHRA and CDR2 YSYEKL come from the germline V gene. The CDR3 loop is CASSPRDRGSEETQYF. Written as DNA, the CDR3 is TGCGCCAGCAGCCCTAGGGACAGGGGTTCTGAAGAGACCCAGTACTTC.

The chain has TRBV3-1 (or the pseudogene TRBV3-2) and TRBJ2-2; TRBD2 is a possible D gene (6 bases). Trimming removed 6 bases at V and 3 bases at J, with 26 bases between. Per germline, CDR1 LGHDT and CDR2 YNNKEL (reference sequence). The CDR3 is 19 amino acids. The CDR3 region is CASSSSPFEGTRYTGELFF. The CDR3, as DNA: TGTGCCAGCAGTTCCAGCCCATTTGAGGGGACTCGATACACCGGGGAGCTGTTTTTT.

The chain has TRBV5-1 and TRBJ2-1, with 13 bases matching TRBD2. The ends lost 3 bases at V and 2 bases at J; junction bases unmatched: 14. CDR1 SGHRS and CDR2 YFSETQ come from the germline V gene. The length of the CDR3 is 20 residues. This chain's CDR3 is CASSSGLAGDTRGPYNEQFF. CDR3 bases: TGCGCCAGCAGCTCCGGACTAGCGGGGGACACGAGGGGGCCCTACAATGAGCAGTTCTTC. The whole variable domain, remainder taken from reference TRBV5-1 and TRBJ2-1, is KAGVTQTPRYLIKTRGQQVTLSCSPISGHRSVSWYQQTPGQGLQFLFEYFSETQRNKGNFPGRFSGRQFSNSRSEMNVSTLELGDSALYLCASSSGLAGDTRGPYNEQFFGPGTRLTVL.

The V call is TRBV7-2, the J call TRBJ1-1, with no clear D. CDR3 length: 13 amino acids. V was clipped by 5 bases and J by 3 bases, with 10 bases between them. The germline V gene encodes CDR1 SGHTA and CDR2 FQGNSA. The CDR3, as DNA: TGTGCCAGCAGCCCCGGGCCCGACACTGAAGCTTTCTTT. It encodes CASSPGPDTEAFF.

V usage is TRBV19 and J usage is TRBJ1-5; 9 bases match TRBD1. Germline CDR1 reads LNHDA; CDR2 reads SQIVND (reference sequence). This CDR3 comprises 14 residues. The V segment lost 10 bases and the J segment 3 bases; nucleotides outside the gene matches: 7. CDR3 loop: CATSRTGDNQPQHF. The CDR3 nucleotides read TGTGCCACCTCGAGGACAGGGGACAATCAGCCCCAGCATTTT.

The DNA for the CDR3 is TGTGCCATCAGCCCTAACTTCAGGGGGCCGAACACTGAAGCTTTCTTT. This encodes CAISPNFRGPNTEAFF. This chain uses TRBV10-3 with TRBJ1-1; 8 nucleotides agree with TRBD1. V lost 6 bases, J lost 1 base, and 10 bases stayed unmatched. The CDR3 length is 16 residues. Germline assignment: CDR1 ENHRY and CDR2 SYGVKD.

The chain couples TRBV9 to TRBJ2-3; 10 bases fit TRBD2. V trimming: 5 bases; J trimming: 4 bases; junction bases outside the gene matches: 10. Germline CDR1 SGDLS, CDR2 YYNGEE. The CDR3 extends over 16 amino acids. The chain's CDR3 is CASSIRAGGQADTQYF. DNA of the CDR3: TGTGCCAGCAGTATCAGAGCGGGGGGGCAGGCAGATACGCAGTATTTT.

The V call is TRBV5-1, the J call TRBJ2-1; D might be TRBD1 or TRBD2, each matching 5 bases. This CDR3 has 14 residues. The V gene lost 3 bases and the J gene lost 6 bases, with 13 bases spanning the gap. Germline V CDR1 and CDR2: SGHRS, YFSETQ. CDR3: CASSWGRSPNEQFF. For the CDR3, the DNA is TGCGCCAGCAGCTGGGGACGGTCTCCCAATGAGCAGTTCTTC. Drawing the rest from reference TRBV5-1 and TRBJ2-1, the complete variable domain is KAGVTQTPRYLIKTRGQQVTLSCSPISGHRSVSWYQQTPGQGLQFLFEYFSETQRNKGNFPGRFSGRQFSNSRSEMNVSTLELGDSALYLCASSWGRSPNEQFFGPGTRLTVL.